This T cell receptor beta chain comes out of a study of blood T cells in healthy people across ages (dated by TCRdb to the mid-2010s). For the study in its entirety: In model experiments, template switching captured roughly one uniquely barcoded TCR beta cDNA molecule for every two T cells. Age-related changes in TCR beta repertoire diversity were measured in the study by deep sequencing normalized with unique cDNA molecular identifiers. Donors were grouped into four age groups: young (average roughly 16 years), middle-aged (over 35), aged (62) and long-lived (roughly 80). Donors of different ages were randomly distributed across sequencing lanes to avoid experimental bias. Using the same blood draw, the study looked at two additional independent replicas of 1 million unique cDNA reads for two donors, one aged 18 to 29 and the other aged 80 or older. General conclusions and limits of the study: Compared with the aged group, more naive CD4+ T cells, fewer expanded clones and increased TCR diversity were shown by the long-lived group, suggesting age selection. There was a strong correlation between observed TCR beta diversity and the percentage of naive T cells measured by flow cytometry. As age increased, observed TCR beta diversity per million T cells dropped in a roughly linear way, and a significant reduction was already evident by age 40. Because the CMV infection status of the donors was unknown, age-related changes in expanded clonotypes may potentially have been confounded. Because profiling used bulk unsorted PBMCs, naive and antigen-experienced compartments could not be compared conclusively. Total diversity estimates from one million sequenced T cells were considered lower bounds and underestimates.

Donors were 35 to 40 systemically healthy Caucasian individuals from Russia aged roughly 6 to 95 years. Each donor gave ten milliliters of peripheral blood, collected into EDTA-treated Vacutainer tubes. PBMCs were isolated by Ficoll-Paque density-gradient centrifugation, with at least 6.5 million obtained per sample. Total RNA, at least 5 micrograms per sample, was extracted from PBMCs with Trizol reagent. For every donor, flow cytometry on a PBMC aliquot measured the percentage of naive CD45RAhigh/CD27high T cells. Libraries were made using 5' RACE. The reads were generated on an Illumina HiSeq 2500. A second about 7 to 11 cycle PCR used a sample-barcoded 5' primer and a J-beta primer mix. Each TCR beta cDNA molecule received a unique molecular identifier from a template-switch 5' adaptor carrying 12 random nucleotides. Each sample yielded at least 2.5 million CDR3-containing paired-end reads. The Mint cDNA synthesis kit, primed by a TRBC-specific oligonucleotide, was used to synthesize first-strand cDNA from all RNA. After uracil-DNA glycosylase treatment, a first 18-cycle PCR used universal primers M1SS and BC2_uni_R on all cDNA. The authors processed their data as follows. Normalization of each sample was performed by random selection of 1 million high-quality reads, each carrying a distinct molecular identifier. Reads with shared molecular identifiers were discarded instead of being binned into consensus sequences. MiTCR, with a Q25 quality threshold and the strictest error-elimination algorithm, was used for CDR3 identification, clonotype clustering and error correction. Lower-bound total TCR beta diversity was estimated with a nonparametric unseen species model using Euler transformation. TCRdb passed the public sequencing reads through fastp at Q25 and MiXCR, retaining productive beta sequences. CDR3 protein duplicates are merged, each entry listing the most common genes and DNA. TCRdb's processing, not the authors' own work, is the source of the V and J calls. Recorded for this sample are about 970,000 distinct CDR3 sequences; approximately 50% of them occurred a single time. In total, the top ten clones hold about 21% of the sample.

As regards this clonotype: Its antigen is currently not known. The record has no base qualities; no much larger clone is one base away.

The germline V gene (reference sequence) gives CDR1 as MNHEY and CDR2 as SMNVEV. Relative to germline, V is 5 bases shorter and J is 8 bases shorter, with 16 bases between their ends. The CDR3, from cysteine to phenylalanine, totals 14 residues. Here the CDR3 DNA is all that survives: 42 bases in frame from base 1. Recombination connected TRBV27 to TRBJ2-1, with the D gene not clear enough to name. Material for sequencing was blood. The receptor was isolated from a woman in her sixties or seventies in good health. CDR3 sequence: CASSVTPIGDEQFF. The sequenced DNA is TGTGCCAGCAGTGTAACCCCCATAGGCGATGAGCAGTTCTTC.